This is a list of T cell receptor beta chains from one sample in a study of shared clonotypes between healthy human individuals. The table came from immunoSEQ multiplex PCR; TCRdb's copy has only in-frame clones and leaves some out. The sample carries about 480,000 clones, 70% to 80% recorded once. The sample comprised PBMCs. The receptor source for this set is a woman between 40 and 50 years old in good health. Some clones in this sample may be carry-over from other donors' samples. The CDR3 runs from the conserved cysteine through the conserved F or W. Fields, in order: J gene, D gene, V gene, clone size, CDR3 DNA, CDR3 protein. D genes are given only for firm matches. A clone size is listed for some rows: how often the clone was seen (once, few, many), or a class if it is expanded.

TRBJ1-4 . TRBV2 . TGTGCCAGCAGTGAATCCCAGGGCCGTGAAAAACTGTTTTTT CASSESQGREKLFF
TRBJ1-1 . TRBV9 . TGTGCCAGCAGCGTAGGCTTCGGGGGGGAAGCTTTCTTT CASSVGFGGEAFF
TRBJ1-2 . TRBV6-1 . TGTGCCAGCAGTGAATTAAGTAGGTGGGGGGGACGACACTATGGCTACACCTTC CASSELSRWGGRHYGYTF
TRBJ1-5 . TRBV28 . TGTGCCAGCAGCTATGGGCCGAGTAGCAATCAGCCCCAGCATTTT CASSYGPSSNQPQHF
TRBJ2-1 . TRBV5-1 few TGCGCCAGCAGCTTGGGGCAGGGCAATGAGCAGTTCTTC CASSLGQGNEQFF
TRBJ2-3 . TRBV7-2 . TGTGCCAGCAGCTTCAAATCGGGAGAGGCAGATACGCAGTATTTT CASSFKSGEADTQYF
TRBJ1-3 . TRBV5-4 . TGTGCCAGCACATCCGGCAGGCCCGGAAACACCATATATTTT CASTSGRPGNTIYF
TRBJ2-7 . TRBV2 . TGTGCCAGCAGCTTAGACTACGACTGGGAGCAGTACTTC CASSLDYDWEQYF
TRBJ2-3 . TRBV11-1 once TGTGCCAGCAGCTTTCCCGGCCAGCCAACTAGCACAGATACGCAGTATTTT CASSFPGQPTSTDTQYF
TRBJ2-7 . TRBV9 . TGTGCCAGCAGCGTAGGGCTAGCGCCCAACCGGCAGTACTTC CASSVGLAPNRQYF
TRBJ1-2 TRBD1 TRBV16 . TGTGCCAGCAGCTTAGGACAGGACTATGGCTACACCTTC CASSLGQDYGYTF
TRBJ2-1 TRBD2 TRBV7-2 . TGTGCCAGCAGCTTAGATCTAGCGGGACGCTACAATGAGCAGTTCTTC CASSLDLAGRYNEQFF
TRBJ1-3 . TRBV29-1 . TGCAGCGCCCTCTCCCAGGGAAACACCATATATTTT CSALSQGNTIYF
TRBJ1-5 TRBD1 TRBV27 . TGTGCCAGCAGTGCTAGGGACAGGGACCAGCCCCAGCATTTT CASSARDRDQPQHF
TRBJ1-6 . TRBV7-9 . TGTGCCAGCAGCTTAGTTAATTCACCCCTCCACTTT CASSLVNSPLHF
TRBJ2-1 . TRBV6-1 . TGTGCCAGCAGACTCGGGATGAGCTCCTACAATGAGCAGTTCTTC CASRLGMSSYNEQFF
TRBJ1-3 . TRBV9 . TGTGCCAGCAGCGTCGTAGAGGGGGGTGCGGGAGACACCATATATTTT CASSVVEGGAGDTIYF
TRBJ2-3 . TRBV20-1 . TGCAGTGCCCCACGGGTTGGTACGCAGTATTTT CSAPRVGTQYF
TRBJ2-7 TRBD1 TRBV6-5 . TGTGCCAGCAGCCTAACCGGGACAGGTATCTACGAGCAGTACTTC CASSLTGTGIYEQYF
TRBJ2-3 . TRBV4-3 . TGCGCCAGCAGCCAAGAGTATACCGCCCTCTCGGCCCTCCATTTT CASSQEYTALSALHF
TRBJ1-2 . TRBV7-9 . TGTGCCCTCGGTGGCAGGAACTATGGCTACACCTTC CALGGRNYGYTF
TRBJ2-3 . TRBV30 . TGTGCCTGGAGGTCCACAGATACGCAGTATTTT CAWRSTDTQYF
TRBJ2-5 TRBD1 TRBV18 . TGTGCCAGCTCACCAACAGGGGGCCAGGGGACCCAGTACTTC CASSPTGGQGTQYF
TRBJ2-1 TRBD2 TRBV19 . TGTGCCAGTAGTACTTGGCCGGGACTAGCAGGCAATGAGCAGTTCTTC CASSTWPGLAGNEQFF
TRBJ1-1 . TRBV2 . TGTGCCAGCAGTGAAGATTTTCTGAACACTGAAGCTTTCTTT CASSEDFLNTEAFF
TRBJ2-5 TRBD1 TRBV5-1 many TGCGCCAGCAGCCCGCGTCCCGGGACAGGGGGCCTCGAGACCCAGTACTTC CASSPRPGTGGLETQYF
TRBJ1-2 . TRBV7-9 . TGTGCCAGCACCGCTGTCGGCGGGAACTATGGCTACACCTTC CASTAVGGNYGYTF
TRBJ1-1 . TRBV6-5 few TGTGCCAGTCGTAAACCTGACAGGCACACTGAAGCTTTCTTT CASRKPDRHTEAFF
TRBJ2-1 . TRBV7-2 . TGTGCCAGCAGCTTAGATTTCGATGAGCAGTTCTTC CASSLDFDEQFF
TRBJ1-3 TRBD1 TRBV15 . TGTGCCACCAGCGGTGACAGGGGGTCTGGAAACACCATATATTTT CATSGDRGSGNTIYF
TRBJ2-7 . TRBV21-1 . TGTGCCTCGGCCGTAGACAGGGGGGATCCCTACGAGCAGTACTTC CASAVDRGDPYEQYF
TRBJ1-1 TRBD1 TRBV7-8 . TGTGCCAGCAGCTTGGGACAGTCGAGCACTGAAGCTTTCTTT CASSLGQSSTEAFF
TRBJ2-7 . TRBV9 . TGTGCCAGCAGCGTATCGTCAGGTTACGAGCAGTACTTC CASSVSSGYEQYF
TRBJ2-3 . TRBV19 . TGTGCCAGTAGTACCCAAGCGAACGGAGATACGCAGTATTTT CASSTQANGDTQYF
TRBJ2-7 TRBD2 TRBV5-1 many TGCGCCAGCAGCCGGACTAGCGGGAGCTACGAGCAGTACTTC CASSRTSGSYEQYF